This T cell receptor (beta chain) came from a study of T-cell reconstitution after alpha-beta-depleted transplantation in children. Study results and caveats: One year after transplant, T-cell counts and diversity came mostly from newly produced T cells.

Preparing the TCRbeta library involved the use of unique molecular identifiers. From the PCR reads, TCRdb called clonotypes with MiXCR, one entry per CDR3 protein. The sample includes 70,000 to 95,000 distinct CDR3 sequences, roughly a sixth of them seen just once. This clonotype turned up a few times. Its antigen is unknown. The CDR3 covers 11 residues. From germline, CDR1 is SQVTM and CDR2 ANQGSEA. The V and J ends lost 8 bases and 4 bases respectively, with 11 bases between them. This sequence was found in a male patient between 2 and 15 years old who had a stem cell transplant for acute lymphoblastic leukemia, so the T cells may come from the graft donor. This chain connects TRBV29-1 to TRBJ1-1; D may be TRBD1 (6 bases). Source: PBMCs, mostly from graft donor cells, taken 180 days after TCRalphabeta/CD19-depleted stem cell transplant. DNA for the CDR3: TGCAGCCTGGGAGGGGGCACTGAAGCTTTCTTT. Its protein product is CSLGGGTEAFF.